This TCR beta chain stems from a study of blood T cell repertoires in COVID-19. Study in general: The United States, Italy and Spain provided the acute and convalescent COVID-19 samples.

Per the study methods: Reference gene primer amplification gave estimated nucleated cell counts. Using immunoSEQ multiplex PCR, the repertoire was profiled, and TCRdb retains in-frame clones only, with some absent. For V, J and clone size, that table is used; D and trimming come from the DNA. The repertoire holds about 230,000 clones, 75% to 85% seen once, with roughly 1.3% in the top ten. Seattle's cohort entered during active infection and was followed longitudinally. Germline V gene lookup returns CDR1 LGHDT and CDR2 YNNKEL (reference sequence). The CDR3 spans 18 residues. Trimming took 0 bases from V and 1 from J; bases not matched to a gene: 7.

Sample: peripheral blood. This clonotype was obtained from a woman aged 30 to 39 with COVID-19, enrolled during active disease. The rearrangement links TRBV3-1 (or the pseudogene TRBV3-2) to TRBJ2-3; TRBD2 agrees at 10 bases. The CDR3 reads CASSQEALLAGGTDTQYF. CDR3 nucleotide sequence: TGTGCCAGCAGCCAAGAGGCCTTGCTAGCGGGGGGCACAGATACGCAGTATTTT.